These 14 T cell receptor beta chains originate from one sample sequenced in a study of blood T cell repertoires in COVID-19. Sequencing used immunoSEQ multiplex PCR; TCRdb keeps in-frame clones, though not all of them. Of under 150,000 clones listed, around nine tenths are singletons. Specimen: peripheral blood. The receptors derive from an older woman who had recovered from COVID-19.

The gene calls are TRBV30 and TRBJ1-1; 11 bases agree with TRBD1. Germline CDR1 is GTSNPN and CDR2 is SVGIG (reference sequence). Unmatched junction bases numbered 3, after V lost 6 bases and J lost 3 bases. The CDR3 is 13 residues long. This CDR3 reads CACGTGGDTEAFF. CDR3 sequence (DNA): TGTGCCTGCGGGACAGGGGGGGACACTGAAGCTTTCTTT.

This clone was detected only once. This chain joins TRBV5-4 and TRBJ2-7, with 7 bases identical to TRBD1. CDR3 size: 15 residues. Germline loops: CDR1 SGHNT, CDR2 YYREEE (reference sequence). V lost 1 base and J lost 5; bases outside the gene matches: 9. CDR3 sequence: CASSLRFTGDHEQYF. The CDR3 DNA follows: TGTGCCAGCAGCTTGCGCTTCACAGGGGACCACGAGCAGTACTTC.

The chain combines TRBV7-2 with TRBJ1-3; no firm D call. Germline-derived CDR1 and CDR2 are SGHTA and FQGNSA. V shed 2 bases and J shed 0 bases, with 5 bases lying between them. The CDR3 consists of 14 residues. The CDR3 region has the DNA TGTGCCAGCAGCTTACTCAGCTCTGGAAACACCATATATTTT. Protein: CASSLLSSGNTIYF.

This clone was counted a few times. The chain joins TRBV7-2 to TRBJ1-2; 7 bases line up with TRBD1. CDR3 length equals 15 residues. The junction had 7 bases not matched to a gene; V was cut back by 0 bases and J by 6 bases. Per the germline V gene, CDR1 is SGHTA and CDR2 is FQGNSA. Here the CDR3 reads CASSLAWTGGHGYTF. Written as DNA, the CDR3 is TGTGCCAGCAGCTTAGCCTGGACAGGTGGGCATGGCTACACCTTC. The complete variable domain, with remaining parts taken from reference TRBV7-2 and TRBJ1-2, reads GAGVSQSPSNKVTEKGKDVELRCDPISGHTALYWYRQSLGQGLEFLIYFQGNSAPDKSGLPSDRFSAERTGGSVSTLTIQRTQQEDSAVYLCASSLAWTGGHGYTFGSGTRLTVV.

The chain recombines TRBV7-3 with TRBJ2-3, with TRBD2 matching 11 bases. CDR3 length: 15 amino acids. Germline V lookup: CDR1 SGHTA, CDR2 FQGTGA. V lost 5 bases, J lost 8 bases, and 9 bases stayed unmatched. CDR3 sequence: CASSLRLAGLGTQYF. CDR3 coding DNA: TGTGCCAGCAGCCTCCGACTAGCGGGGCTAGGTACGCAGTATTTT.

This chain joins TRBV18 and TRBJ2-5; 7 positions match TRBD2. Germline CDR1 KGHSH, CDR2 LQKENI. This CDR3 has 14 amino acids. The junction had 1 base not matched to a gene; V was cut back by 2 bases and J by 1 base. In DNA form, the CDR3 reads TGTGCCAGCTCACCAAGGGAGGGCCAAGAGACCCAGTACTTC. It codes for CASSPREGQETQYF.

The genes are TRBV6-2 or TRBV6-3 and TRBJ1-2; D is ambiguous. Germline CDR1 and CDR2: MNHEY and SVGEGT. The CDR3 loop spans 15 amino acids. Trimming removed 0 bases at V and 3 bases at J, with 11 bases between. DNA for the CDR3: TGTGCCAGCAGTTACTCAGAGGGATTGCACTATGGCTACACCTTC. Translated: CASSYSEGLHYGYTF.

This clone is a singleton in its sample. CDR3 nucleotides: TGCAGCGTCGCCGGGACTAGCGGGAGTCTCAACGAGCAGTACTTC. Translating it yields CSVAGTSGSLNEQYF. This chain joins TRBV29-1 and TRBJ2-7, with TRBD2 identical over 14 bases. The CDR3 spans 15 residues. Germline CDR1 SQVTM, CDR2 ANQGSEA. V lost 6 bases to trimming and J lost 5 bases; unmatched junction nucleotides: 9.

The chain recombines TRBV7-9 with TRBJ1-2; D gene ambiguous. The CDR3 consists of 12 residues. Germline V CDR1 and CDR2: SEHNR, FQNEAQ (reference sequence). Trimming pared 5 bases from V and 2 bases from J, leaving 6 bases between. In nucleotides, the CDR3 is TGTGCCAGCAGCCTGGAGAACTATGGCTACACCTTC. This gives the protein CASSLENYGYTF.

CDR3 sequence reads: CARSLAVDSHNQPQHF. The CDR3 DNA follows: TGTGCCAGAAGCTTGGCGGTCGACAGCCACAATCAGCCCCAGCATTTT. The rearrangement links TRBV5-3 to TRBJ1-5; a possible D gene is TRBD1 (5 bases). TRBV5-3 counts as an open reading frame of uncertain function. The CDR3 covers 16 residues. V lost 0 bases, J lost 3 bases, and 13 bases lay in between.

V gene TRBV5-1 combines with J gene TRBJ2-1, with 11 bases that match TRBD2. The CDR3 runs to 15 residues. After removal of 1 base from V and 5 bases from J, the junction contained 2 bases not matched to a gene. Per germline, CDR1 SGHRS and CDR2 YFSETQ. CDR3 nucleotide sequence: TGCGCCAGCAGCTTGCTAGCGGGAGGAAACAATGAGCAGTTCTTC. Its translation: CASSLLAGGNNEQFF.

Concerning this clone: The junction departs from germline at one end; a sequencing error may be responsible. The rearrangement links TRBV10-3 to TRBJ1-5, with unresolved D. From germline, CDR1 is ENHRY and CDR2 SYGVKD. The CDR3 is 13 residues long. The CDR3 coding sequence is TGTGCCATCAGCTTCAACGGGGATCAGGCCCAGCATTTT. It codes for CAISFNGDQAQHF.

This CDR3 reads CASNPWPSGGEKLFF. The CDR3 bases are TGTGCCAGTAACCCCTGGCCGTCCGGGGGTGAAAAACTGTTTTTT. This sequence joins TRBV19 and TRBJ1-4; tentative D call: TRBD1 (5 bases). The CDR3 contains 15 residues. Looked up from germline, CDR1 is LNHDA and CDR2 is SQIVND (reference sequence). V shed 7 bases and J shed 7 bases, with 19 bases lying between them.

The chain links TRBV24-1 to TRBJ1-2; possibly TRBD1 for D (6 bases). V was shortened by 4 bases and J by 7 bases, with 24 bases between the two germline ends. CDR1 is KGHDR and CDR2 is SFDVKD in the germline V gene. CDR3 length: 17 amino acids. CDR3 sequence: CATSDPTHQGLVSGYTF. The CDR3 bases are TGTGCCACCAGTGACCCTACCCACCAGGGGCTTGTGTCTGGCTACACCTTC.